One and the same sample provided the 25 T cell receptor beta chains below, sequenced in a study of blood T cells in healthy people across ages. Sample-barcoded 5' priming and a J-beta primer mix drove a second PCR of 7 to 11 cycles. TCRdb reprocessed the 5' RACE reads with MiXCR, giving one entry per CDR3 protein. The data show roughly 680,000 distinct CDR3 sequences, over 40% seen once. Sequencing was carried out using blood. The receptor set was obtained from a woman over 75 in good health.

This chain joins TRBV6-2 or TRBV6-3 and TRBJ2-7; D perhaps matches TRBD2 (5 bases). Trimming cost V 5 bases and J 2 bases, with 13 bases left between them. The CDR3 is 14 amino acids. CDR1 and CDR2 from the germline V gene are MNHEY and SVGEGT. The CDR3 sequence is CASSPVGETYEQYF. The CDR3 nucleotides are TGTGCCAGCAGTCCCGTGGGAGAAACCTACGAGCAGTACTTC.

Turning to this clonotype: Given a much more abundant clone one base away, this may be a read error. V is TRBV5-1 and J is TRBJ2-5; D tentatively fits TRBD1 or TRBD2 (5 bases each). V gave up 0 bases and J gave up 11 bases, with 17 bases separating them. The CDR3 contains 14 residues. CDR1 and CDR2 (germline): SGHRS, YFSETQ. CDR3 DNA: TGCGCCAGCAGCTTGGCGGGGTCGGACAATGAGCAGTACTTC. Translated: CASSLAGSDNEQYF.

This clonotype came up a few times. This chain joins TRBV20-1 and TRBJ2-1; 8 nucleotides align to TRBD2. This CDR3 comprises 15 residues. Germline V CDR1 and CDR2: DFQATT, SNEGSKA (reference sequence). V lost 5 bases and J lost 0; bases outside the gene matches: 6. Written as DNA, the CDR3 is TGCAGTGCTCGCGGACTAGCAGACTCCTACAATGAGCAGTTCTTC. Its protein product is CSARGLADSYNEQFF.

This clonotype was seen repeatedly, ten times or more. The chain's CDR3 is CASSRIDPNYGYTF. CDR3 sequence (DNA): TGTGCCAGCAGTCGGATAGATCCAAACTATGGCTACACCTTC. This sequence joins TRBV12-3 or TRBV12-4 and TRBJ1-2, with D unclear. The CDR3 is 14 residues long. Trimming took 5 bases from V and 2 from J, leaving 12 bases between them.

The chain has TRBV12-3 or TRBV12-4 and TRBJ2-2, with TRBD2 matching 7 bases. The CDR3 extends over 16 amino acids. V gave up 4 bases and J gave up 7 bases; unmatched junction bases: 12. CDR3 amino acids: CASSWVGGSGIGELFF. The CDR3 DNA sequence: TGTGCCAGCAGTTGGGTCGGGGGGTCGGGAATCGGGGAGCTGTTTTTT.

J is TRBJ1-5 and V is TRBV6-2 or TRBV6-3; D is undetermined. Germline V CDR1 and CDR2: MNHEY, SVGEGT. V dropped 5 bases and J dropped 1 base, with 9 bases sitting between them. CDR3 length: 14 residues. The CDR3 region has the DNA TGTGCCAGCAGTCGGACGGCCAGCAATCAGCCCCAGCATTTT. This sequence encodes CASSRTASNQPQHF.

This clonotype appeared a few times. The gene calls are TRBV20-1 and TRBJ2-1; perhaps TRBD2 as D (6 bases). Trimming removed 5 bases at V and 1 base at J, with 18 bases between. Germline V lookup: CDR1 DFQATT, CDR2 SNEGSKA (reference sequence). This CDR3 has 16 amino acids. CDR3 residues: CSASPSSGESYNEQFF. DNA of the CDR3: TGCAGTGCTTCCCCGAGTAGCGGAGAGTCCTACAATGAGCAGTTCTTC.

To note about this clonotype: The germline gene is not matched at one end of the junction; a read error may be the cause. The chain joins TRBV14 to TRBJ2-3, with D tentatively TRBD1 or TRBD2 (5 bases each). Germline V gene sequence: CDR1 SGHDN, CDR2 FVKESK. The CDR3 contains 16 residues. The CDR3 spells CASSDRLGDSLDTRYF. CDR3 in DNA: TGTGCCAGCAGCGATCGCCTGGGGGATTCGTTAGATACGCGGTATTTT. The full variable domain, its missing parts supplied by reference TRBV14 and TRBJ2-3, is EAGVTQFPSHSVIEKGQTVTLRCDPISGHDNLYWYRRVMGKEIKFLLHFVKESKQDESGMPNNRFLAERTGGTYSTLKVQPAELEDSGVYFCASSDRLGDSLDTRYFGPGTRLTVL.

Notes on this clonotype: A clone one base away is much larger, so this may be a read error. The chain combines TRBV29-1 with TRBJ2-5, with D hard to call. Trimming took off 7 bases at V and 11 bases at J, with 23 bases between the two ends. The germline gives CDR1 SQVTM, CDR2 ANQGSEA. The CDR3 extends over 13 amino acids. The CDR3 reads CSAHDWLGDEQYF. In DNA, the CDR3 is TGCAGCGCTCATGACTGGCTTGGCGATGAGCAGTACTTC.

Of note for this clonotype: Given a much more abundant clone one base away, this may be a read error. The V call is TRBV23-1, the J call TRBJ2-1, with 10 positions matching TRBD2. TRBV23-1 is known as an ORF, though its function is uncertain. CDR3 size: 18 residues. The CDR3 here is CASKEVELAGRTYNERFF. The CDR3 DNA follows: TGCGCCAGCAAGGAGGTGGAACTAGCGGGACGCACCTACAATGAGCGGTTCTTC.

The chain couples TRBV28 to TRBJ2-7, with 12 bases identical to TRBD1. Germline-derived CDR1 and CDR2 are MDHEN and SYDVKM. The CDR3 length is 15 residues. The junction had 7 bases not matched to a gene; V was cut back by 4 bases and J by 6 bases. The chain's CDR3 is CASSYQGDRGLEQYF. The CDR3 DNA sequence: TGTGCCAGCAGTTACCAAGGGGACAGGGGGCTCGAGCAGTACTTC. The complete variable domain, with remaining parts taken from reference TRBV28 and TRBJ2-7, reads DVKVTQSSRYLVKRTGEKVFLECVQDMDHENMFWYRQDPGLGLRLIYFSYDVKMKEKGDIPEGYSVSREKKERFSLILESASTNQTSMYLCASSYQGDRGLEQYFGPGTRLTVT.

This clonotype appeared a single time. This chain links TRBV29-1 with TRBJ2-3; 11 bases are a match to TRBD2. This CDR3 is built from 16 residues. The V and J ends lost 4 bases and 0 bases, in that order; junction bases with no gene match: 6. Germline V gives CDR1 SQVTM, CDR2 ANQGSEA. The CDR3, as DNA: TGCAGCGTTGGAACTAGCGGGAGATCTAGCACAGATACGCAGTATTTT. Its translation: CSVGTSGRSSTDTQYF.

V is TRBV30 and J is TRBJ1-1; a possible D gene is TRBD1 (6 bases). Germline values: CDR1 GTSNPN, CDR2 SVGIG (reference sequence). The CDR3 runs to 13 residues. The germline V and J ends were trimmed by 1 base and 4 bases, with 10 bases remaining between them. The CDR3 reads CAWSGGGGTEAFF. The CDR3 nucleotides read TGTGCCTGGAGTGGAGGGGGGGGCACTGAAGCTTTCTTT. The full variable domain, its missing parts supplied by reference TRBV30 and TRBJ1-1, is SQTIHQWPATLVQPVGSPLSLECTVEGTSNPNLYWYRQAAGRGLQLLFYSVGIGQISSEVPQNLSASRPQDRQFILSSKKLLLSDSGFYLCAWSGGGGTEAFFGQGTRLTVV.

In this sample, this clonotype turned up many times. The rearrangement links TRBV5-1 to TRBJ1-2; no definite D call. The germline gives CDR1 SGHRS, CDR2 YFSETQ. Trimming took off 1 base at V and 10 bases at J, with 11 bases between the two ends. This CDR3 comprises 12 residues. The CDR3 nucleotides are TGCGCCAGCAGCTTGACGGGGATTCACTACACCTTC. Amino acids: CASSLTGIHYTF.

This chain connects TRBV27 to TRBJ1-5, with D tentatively TRBD1 (6 bases). CDR3 length: 16 residues. In germline, CDR1 is MNHEY, CDR2 SMNVEV (reference sequence). Trimming left V 0 bases short and J 4 bases short, with 13 bases between. The CDR3 DNA reads as TGTGCCAGCAGTTTATCTGCAGGGGAAAAGAATCAGCCCCAGCATTTT. It translates to CASSLSAGEKNQPQHF.

This chain links TRBV20-1 with TRBJ2-7; D perhaps matches TRBD1 (6 bases). This CDR3 is 13 amino acids long. CDR1 is DFQATT, CDR2 SNEGSKA, per germline (reference sequence). The germline V and J ends were trimmed by 3 bases and 6 bases, with 15 bases remaining between them. The CDR3 nucleotides read TGCAGTGCTAGCCGGACAGAGGCGGGCGAGCAGTACTTC. This translates into CSASRTEAGEQYF.

The genes are TRBV20-1 and TRBJ2-3, with 14 bases that match TRBD2. CDR1 DFQATT and CDR2 SNEGSKA come from the germline V gene (reference sequence). V dropped 6 bases and J dropped 6; count of bases not matched to a gene: 5. The CDR3 extends over 14 amino acids. The CDR3 nucleotides are TGCAGTGCATCCGGGACTAGCGGGAGTGATACGCAGTATTTT. It translates to CSASGTSGSDTQYF.

The chain employs TRBV20-1 and TRBJ2-3; D not certain. With 5 bases removed from V and 0 bases from J, the gap between germline ends came to 12 bases. Germline V gene data show CDR1 as DFQATT and CDR2 as SNEGSKA (reference sequence). The CDR3 runs 14 residues. CDR3 sequence: CSAPPDTSTDTQYF. The CDR3 nucleotides are TGCAGTGCTCCTCCCGACACGAGCACAGATACGCAGTATTTT.

Regarding this clonotype: This may be a read error: a much more frequent sequence differs by one nucleotide. The chain employs TRBV29-1 and TRBJ2-1; D not certain. Germline assignment: CDR1 SQVTM and CDR2 ANQGSEA. V was cut by 0 bases and J by 8 bases, with 14 bases left in between. The CDR3 length is 14 residues. DNA for the CDR3: TGCAGCGTTGAAGATCGCCCCCCCCACGATGAGCAGTTCTTC. Translating it yields CSVEDRPPHDEQFF.

This clonotype appeared a few times. The V and J genes are TRBV3-1 and TRBJ2-4, with 8 bases identical to TRBD2. CDR3 length equals 12 residues. After removal of 5 bases from V and 13 bases from J, the junction contained 7 bases not matched to a gene. Germline assignment: CDR1 LGHDT and CDR2 YNNKEL (reference sequence). The CDR3 loop reads CASSNPAGEQYF. The CDR3 DNA sequence: TGTGCCAGCAGCAATCCAGCGGGAGAGCAGTACTTC. The entire variable domain, with the rest obtained from reference TRBV3-1 and TRBJ2-4, is as follows: DTAVSQTPKYLVTQMGNDKSIKCEQNLGHDTMYWYKQDSKKFLKIMFSYNNKELIINETVPNRFSPKSPDKAHLNLHINSLELGDSAVYFCASSNPAGEQYFGAGTRLSVL.

This clonotype was counted many times. This chain uses TRBV20-1 with TRBJ2-7; 11 bases agree with TRBD2. CDR3 size: 14 residues. In germline, CDR1 is DFQATT, CDR2 SNEGSKA (reference sequence). V gave up 7 bases and J gave up 5 bases; unmatched junction bases: 10. The CDR3 reads CSVDSGRAQHEQYF. The CDR3 DNA sequence: TGCAGTGTAGATAGCGGGAGGGCCCAGCACGAGCAGTACTTC.

The rearrangement joins TRBV29-1 to TRBJ1-1; 9 nucleotides line up with TRBD1. Germline-derived CDR1 and CDR2 are SQVTM and ANQGSEA. This CDR3 region has 13 residues. The J segment lost 2 bases and the V segment lost 7 bases, leaving 5 bases of the junction unmatched. The CDR3 sequence is CSARTGENTEAFF. The DNA for the CDR3 is TGCAGCGCCCGGACAGGGGAAAACACTGAAGCTTTCTTT.

This sequence joins TRBV10-3 and TRBJ2-7; D remains ambiguous. The germline V gene has CDR1 ENHRY and CDR2 SYGVKD. This CDR3 is 13 amino acids long. Trimming removed 6 bases at V and 1 base at J, with 10 bases between. The chain's CDR3 is CAIRGRLSYEQYF. CDR3 DNA: TGTGCCATCAGAGGACGTCTTTCCTACGAGCAGTACTTC.

This chain connects TRBV6-6 to TRBJ2-7; unclear D gene. V was cut by 0 bases and J by 7 bases, with 13 bases left in between. The germline gives CDR1 MNHNY, CDR2 SVGAGI (reference sequence). This CDR3 region has 14 residues. CDR3 nucleotide sequence: TGTGCCAGCAGTTACTCGACGGGTGAGAGTGAGCAGTACTTC. This translates into CASSYSTGESEQYF.

This clonotype was counted a few times. This chain joins TRBV27 and TRBJ2-5; TRBD2 aligns across 14 bases. Germline trimming cut 4 bases from V and 11 bases from J; bases unmatched to any gene: 12. Germline CDR1 is MNHEY and CDR2 is SMNVEV (reference sequence). This CDR3 comprises 16 residues. The CDR3 loop reads CASSSAGTSGRGEQYF. For the CDR3, the DNA is TGTGCCAGCAGTTCAGCCGGGACTAGCGGGAGAGGAGAGCAGTACTTC.